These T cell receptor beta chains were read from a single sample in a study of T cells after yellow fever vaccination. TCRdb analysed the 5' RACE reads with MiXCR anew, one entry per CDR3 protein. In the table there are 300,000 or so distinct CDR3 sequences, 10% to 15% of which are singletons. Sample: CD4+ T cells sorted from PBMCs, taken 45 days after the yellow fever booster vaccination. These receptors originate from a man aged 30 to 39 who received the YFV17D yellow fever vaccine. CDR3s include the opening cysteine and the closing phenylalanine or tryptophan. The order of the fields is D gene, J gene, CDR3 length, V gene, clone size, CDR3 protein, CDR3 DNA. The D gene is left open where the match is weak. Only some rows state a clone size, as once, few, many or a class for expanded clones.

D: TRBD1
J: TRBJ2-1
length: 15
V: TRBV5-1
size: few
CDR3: CASRGQAWGYNEQFF
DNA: TGCGCCAGCAGAGGACAGGCTTGGGGCTACAATGAGCAGTTCTTC

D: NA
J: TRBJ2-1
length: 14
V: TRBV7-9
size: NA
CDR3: CASSNIGGYNEQFF
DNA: TGTGCCAGCAGCAACATAGGCGGATACAATGAGCAGTTCTTC

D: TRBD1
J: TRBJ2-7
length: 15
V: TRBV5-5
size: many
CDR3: CASSPAGRGSLEQYF
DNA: TGTGCCAGCAGCCCGGCGGGCAGGGGGTCACTCGAGCAGTACTTC

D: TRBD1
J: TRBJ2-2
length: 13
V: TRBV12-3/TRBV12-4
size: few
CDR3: CASRRQGIGELFF
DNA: TGTGCCAGCAGAAGACAGGGGATCGGGGAGCTGTTTTTT

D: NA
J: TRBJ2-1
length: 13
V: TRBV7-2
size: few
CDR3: CASSPLFYNEQFF
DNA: TGTGCCAGCAGCCCCCTTTTTTACAATGAGCAGTTCTTC

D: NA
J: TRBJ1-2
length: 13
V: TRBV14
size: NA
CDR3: CASSPPGWGGYTF
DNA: TGTGCCAGCAGCCCCCCGGGATGGGGTGGCTACACCTTC

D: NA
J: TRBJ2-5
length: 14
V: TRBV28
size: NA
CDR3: CASSRDTRQETQYF
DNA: TGTGCCAGCTCCCGGGACACCCGACAAGAGACCCAGTACTTC

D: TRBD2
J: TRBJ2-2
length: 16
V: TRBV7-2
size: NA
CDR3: CASSPSRTSRTGELFF
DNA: TGTGCCAGCAGCCCCTCCCGGACTAGTCGGACCGGGGAGCTGTTTTTT

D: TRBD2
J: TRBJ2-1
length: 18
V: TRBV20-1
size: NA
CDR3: CSARDGALLAGGGNEQFF
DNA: TGCAGTGCTAGAGACGGGGCCTTACTAGCGGGAGGGGGCAATGAGCAGTTCTTC

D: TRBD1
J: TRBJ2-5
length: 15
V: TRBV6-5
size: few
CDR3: CASSYSTGARETQYF
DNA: TGTGCCAGCAGTTACTCCACAGGGGCTAGAGAGACCCAGTACTTC

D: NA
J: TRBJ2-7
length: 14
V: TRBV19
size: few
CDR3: CASSTGQWSREQYF
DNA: TGTGCCAGTAGTACCGGACAGTGGTCGCGCGAGCAGTACTTC

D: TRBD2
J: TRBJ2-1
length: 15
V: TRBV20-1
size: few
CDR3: CSARSGGLADNEQFF
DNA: TGCAGTGCTAGATCTGGGGGACTAGCGGACAATGAGCAGTTCTTC

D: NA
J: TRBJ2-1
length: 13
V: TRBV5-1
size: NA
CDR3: CASSLGASRSEFF
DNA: TGCGCCAGCAGCTTAGGTGCCTCCCGGAGCGAATTCTTC

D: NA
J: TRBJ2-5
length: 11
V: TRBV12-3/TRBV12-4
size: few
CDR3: CASSSWETQYF
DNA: TGTGCCAGCAGTTCTTGGGAGACCCAGTACTTC

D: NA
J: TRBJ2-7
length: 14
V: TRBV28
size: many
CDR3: CASSLGTAFGEQYF
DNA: TGTGCCAGCAGTTTAGGGACGGCTTTTGGAGAGCAGTACTTC

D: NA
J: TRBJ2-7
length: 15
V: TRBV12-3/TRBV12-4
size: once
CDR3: CASRFSRDGTYEQYF
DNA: TGTGCCAGCAGGTTTAGCCGGGACGGGACCTACGAGCAGTACTTC

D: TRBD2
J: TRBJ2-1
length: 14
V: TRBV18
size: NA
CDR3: CASSRSGSMGEQFF
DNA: TGTGCCAGCTCACGAAGCGGGAGCATGGGTGAGCAGTTCTTC

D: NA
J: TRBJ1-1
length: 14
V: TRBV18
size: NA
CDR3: CASSSRARGTEAFF
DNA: TGTGCCAGCTCGTCTCGGGCGCGGGGCACTGAAGCTTTCTTT

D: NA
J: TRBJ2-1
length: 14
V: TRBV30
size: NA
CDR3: CAWSGRGFRDEQFF
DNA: TGTGCCTGGAGTGGGCGGGGATTTCGGGATGAGCAGTTCTTC

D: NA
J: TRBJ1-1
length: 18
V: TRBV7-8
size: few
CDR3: CASSRPGGARNAGSEAFF
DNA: TGTGCCAGCAGCCGCCCGGGTGGGGCCAGGAACGCTGGGTCTGAAGCTTTCTTT

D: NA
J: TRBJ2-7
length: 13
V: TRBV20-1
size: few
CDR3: CSVGPGHPYEQYF
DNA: TGCAGTGTTGGTCCGGGACACCCCTACGAGCAGTACTTC

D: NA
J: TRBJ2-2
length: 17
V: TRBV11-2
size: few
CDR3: CASSLFLGNGAPRELFF
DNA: TGTGCCAGCAGCTTGTTTCTCGGGAACGGAGCCCCCAGGGAGCTGTTTTTT

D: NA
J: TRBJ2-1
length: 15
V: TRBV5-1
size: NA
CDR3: CASSLGLQEYNEQFF
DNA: TGCGCCAGCAGCTTGGGATTACAGGAGTACAATGAGCAGTTCTTC

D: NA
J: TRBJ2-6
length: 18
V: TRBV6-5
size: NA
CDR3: CASSYLPGLTSGANVLTF
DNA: TGTGCCAGCAGTTACTTGCCGGGACTGACCTCTGGGGCCAACGTCCTGACTTTC

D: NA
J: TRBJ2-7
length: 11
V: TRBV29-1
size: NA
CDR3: CSVTSSYEQYF
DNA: TGCAGCGTTACGAGCTCCTACGAGCAGTACTTC

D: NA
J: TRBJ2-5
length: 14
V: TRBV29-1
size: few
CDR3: CSARVGGNQETQYF
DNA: TGCAGCGCTAGAGTGGGGGGAAACCAAGAGACCCAGTACTTC

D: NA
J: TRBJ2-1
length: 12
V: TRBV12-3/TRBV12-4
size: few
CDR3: CASSGSTNEQFF
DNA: TGTGCCAGTTCAGGGTCCACTAATGAGCAGTTCTTC

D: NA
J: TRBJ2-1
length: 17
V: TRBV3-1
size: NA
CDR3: CASSQDSGASSYNEQFF
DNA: TGTGCCAGCAGCCAAGATAGCGGAGCCAGCTCCTACAATGAGCAGTTCTTC

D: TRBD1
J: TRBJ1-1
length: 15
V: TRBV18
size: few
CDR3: CASSSRGRGNTEAFF
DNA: TGTGCCAGCTCATCCAGGGGGCGCGGGAACACTGAAGCTTTCTTT

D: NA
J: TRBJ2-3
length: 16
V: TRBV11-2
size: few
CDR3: CASGGREPSSTDTQYF
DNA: TGTGCCAGTGGGGGTCGCGAGCCGTCTAGCACAGATACGCAGTATTTT

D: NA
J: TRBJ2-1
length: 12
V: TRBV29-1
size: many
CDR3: CSVETTGVEQFF
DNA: TGCAGCGTTGAAACCACGGGTGTTGAGCAGTTCTTC

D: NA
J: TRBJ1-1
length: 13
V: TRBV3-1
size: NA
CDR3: CASTWGGNTEAFF
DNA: TGTGCCAGCACCTGGGGGGGGAACACTGAAGCTTTCTTT

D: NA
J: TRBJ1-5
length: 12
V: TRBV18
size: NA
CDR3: CASSANNQPQHF
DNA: TGTGCCAGCTCAGCCAACAATCAGCCCCAGCATTTT

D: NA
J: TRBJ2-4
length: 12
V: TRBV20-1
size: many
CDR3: CSASSGLNIQYF
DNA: TGCAGTGCTAGTTCGGGGCTAAACATTCAGTACTTC

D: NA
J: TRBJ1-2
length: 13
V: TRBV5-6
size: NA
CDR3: CASTKDMNYGYTF
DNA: TGTGCCAGCACCAAGGACATGAACTATGGCTACACCTTC

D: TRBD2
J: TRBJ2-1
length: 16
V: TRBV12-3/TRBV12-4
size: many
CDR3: CASSFRLAGIYNERFF
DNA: TGTGCCAGCAGTTTCCGACTAGCGGGAATCTACAATGAGCGGTTCTTC

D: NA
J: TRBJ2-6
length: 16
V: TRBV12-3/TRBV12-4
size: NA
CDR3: CASSSQGGSGANVLTF
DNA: TGTGCCAGCAGTTCCCAAGGGGGCTCTGGGGCCAACGTCCTGACTTTC

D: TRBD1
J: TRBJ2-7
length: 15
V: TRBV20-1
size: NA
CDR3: CSARTRTGGLYEQYF
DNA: TGCAGTGCTAGAACCAGGACAGGGGGCCTCTACGAGCAGTACTTC

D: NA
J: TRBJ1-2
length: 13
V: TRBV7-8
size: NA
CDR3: CASSLGAVNGYTF
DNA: TGTGCCAGCAGCTTAGGGGCGGTAAATGGCTACACCTTC

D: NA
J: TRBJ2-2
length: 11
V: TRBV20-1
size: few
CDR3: CSARGPGELFF
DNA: TGCAGTGCTAGGGGCCCCGGGGAGCTGTTTTTT

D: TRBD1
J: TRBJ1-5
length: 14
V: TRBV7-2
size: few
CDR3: CASSSGQGDQPQHF
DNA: TGTGCCAGCAGCTCCGGACAGGGTGACCAGCCCCAGCATTTT

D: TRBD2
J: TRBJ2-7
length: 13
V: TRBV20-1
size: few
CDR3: CSLAGGAIREQYF
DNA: TGCAGTTTAGCGGGAGGTGCCATCCGGGAGCAGTACTTC

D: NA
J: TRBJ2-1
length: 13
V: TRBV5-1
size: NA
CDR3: CASSLEGRGEQFF
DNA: TGCGCCAGCAGCTTGGAGGGACGGGGTGAGCAGTTCTTC

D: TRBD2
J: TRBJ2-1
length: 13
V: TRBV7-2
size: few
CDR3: CATTHGGANEQFF
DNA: TGTGCCACCACACACGGGGGGGCAAATGAGCAGTTCTTC

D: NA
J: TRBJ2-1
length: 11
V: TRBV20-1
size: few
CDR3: CSATSLDEQFF
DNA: TGCAGTGCTACCTCCCTTGATGAGCAGTTCTTC

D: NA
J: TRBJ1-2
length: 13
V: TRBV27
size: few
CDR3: CASSFRGGYGYTF
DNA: TGTGCCAGCAGTTTTAGGGGGGGCTATGGCTACACCTTC

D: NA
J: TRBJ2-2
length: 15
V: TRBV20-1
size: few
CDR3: CRAGDGASNTGELFF
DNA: TGCAGGGCCGGGGACGGAGCTTCGAACACCGGGGAGCTGTTTTTT

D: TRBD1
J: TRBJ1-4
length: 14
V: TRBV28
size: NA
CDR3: CASRPGGQGEKLFF
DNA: TGTGCCAGCAGGCCGGGAGGACAGGGGGAGAAACTGTTTTTT

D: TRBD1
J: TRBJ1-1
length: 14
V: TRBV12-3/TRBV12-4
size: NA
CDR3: CASTHHQGGTEAFF
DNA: TGTGCCAGCACTCACCATCAGGGGGGGACTGAAGCTTTCTTT

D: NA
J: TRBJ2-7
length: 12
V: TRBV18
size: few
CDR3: CASSLVSGEQYF
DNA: TGTGCCAGCTCACTGGTAAGCGGCGAGCAGTACTTC

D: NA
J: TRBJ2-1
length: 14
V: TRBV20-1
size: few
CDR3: CSAGSGTGYNEQFF
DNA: TGCAGTGCTGGAAGCGGGACAGGATACAATGAGCAGTTCTTC

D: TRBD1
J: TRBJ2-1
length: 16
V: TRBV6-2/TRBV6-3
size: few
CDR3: CASSQRFGQGYNEQFF
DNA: TGTGCCAGCAGTCAAAGGTTCGGACAGGGCTACAATGAGCAGTTCTTC

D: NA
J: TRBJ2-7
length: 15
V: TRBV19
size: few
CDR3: CASSTSSVGNYEQYF
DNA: TGTGCCAGTAGTACCTCAAGTGTAGGGAACTACGAGCAGTACTTC

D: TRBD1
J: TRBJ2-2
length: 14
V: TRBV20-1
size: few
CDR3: CSASRTGFTGELFF
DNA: TGCAGTGCTAGCCGGACAGGCTTCACCGGGGAGCTGTTTTTT